The 22 T cell receptor beta chains listed next were all sequenced from one sample in a study of glioma-infiltrating T cells after dendritic cell vaccination. As for time point: after dendritic cell vaccination, including at tumor progression/relapse. TCRdb keeps only in-frame clones here, not all; method: immunoSEQ multiplex PCR. Here the sample spans roughly 100,000 clones, 90% being singletons. The input for sequencing was blood, taken after dendritic cell vaccination. Source of these receptors: a human donor with glioblastoma.

The V gene is TRBV5-8, the J gene TRBJ1-5; D is unclear. V lost 3 bases and J lost 11, with 12 bases in between. Per germline, CDR1 SGHTS and CDR2 YDEGEE. The CDR3 has 12 residues. CDR3 in amino acids: CASSSRLSAQHF. In DNA, the CDR3 is TGTGCCAGCAGCTCGAGGTTATCAGCCCAGCATTTT.

The chain joins TRBV5-6 to TRBJ2-7; D might be TRBD1 (5 bases). The V end was cut by 9 bases, the J end by 1 base, with 20 bases between. The CDR3 is made up of 15 amino acids. Germline lookup yields CDR1 SGHDT and CDR2 YYEEEE. In DNA form, the CDR3 reads TGTGCCACCTCCCTAGGGGTACGAAATTCCTACGAGCAGTACTTC. Amino acids: CATSLGVRNSYEQYF.

This chain joins TRBV5-1 and TRBJ1-2; the D gene is possibly TRBD1 (6 bases). Germline V CDR1 and CDR2: SGHRS, YFSETQ. Trimming stripped 0 bases from V and 3 bases from J, with 12 bases between. This CDR3 is built from 15 residues. This CDR3 reads CASSLEGGGHYGYTF. The CDR3 coding sequence is TGCGCCAGCAGCTTGGAGGGAGGGGGTCACTATGGCTACACCTTC. The whole variable domain, filled in from reference TRBV5-1 and TRBJ1-2, reads KAGVTQTPRYLIKTRGQQVTLSCSPISGHRSVSWYQQTPGQGLQFLFEYFSETQRNKGNFPGRFSGRQFSNSRSEMNVSTLELGDSALYLCASSLEGGGHYGYTFGSGTRLTVV.

The rearrangement uses TRBV11-3 and TRBJ2-1; the match to TRBD1 covers 10 bases. V lost 1 base to trimming and J lost 4 bases; unmatched junction nucleotides: 4. The CDR3 spans 16 residues. Germline loops: CDR1 SGHNT, CDR2 YENEEA. CDR3 in DNA: TGTGCCAGCAGCTTAGGGGGGACAGGGGAATACAATGAGCAGTTCTTC. Translation: CASSLGGTGEYNEQFF.

As regards this clone: Other DNA sequences from this sample encode an identical CDR3 as well. V gene TRBV30 combines with J gene TRBJ1-6, with D possibly being TRBD1 (5 bases). The CDR3 length is 14 residues. The V end was cut by 2 bases, the J end by 6 bases, with 11 bases between. Germline V gene data show CDR1 as GTSNPN and CDR2 as SVGIG (reference sequence). This CDR3 is CAWSTWGSNSPLHF. The CDR3 DNA sequence: TGTGCCTGGAGTACTTGGGGCAGTAATTCACCCCTCCACTTT.

This clone appeared a few times. The chain couples TRBV6-1 to TRBJ1-1; 7 positions agree with TRBD1. Germline-derived CDR1 and CDR2 are MNHNS and SASEGT. After removal of 4 bases from V and 6 bases from J, the junction contained 8 bases not matched to a gene. The CDR3 runs 14 residues. The DNA for the CDR3 is TGTGCCAGCAGTGGCCGACAGGGTTGGGCTGAAGCTTTCTTT. Protein: CASSGRQGWAEAFF.

The chain joins TRBV18 to TRBJ2-5, with D tentatively TRBD1 (5 bases). Trimming removed 3 bases from V and 4 bases from J, with 9 bases in between. There are 13 residues in the CDR3. Germline V gene sequence: CDR1 KGHSH, CDR2 LQKENI. The CDR3 nucleotides are TGTGCCAGCTCACCCAGGGAACGAGAGACCCAGTACTTC. Translated: CASSPRERETQYF.

This clone was seen only a few times. Here the CDR3 reads CASSAREGGRADTQYF. As DNA, the CDR3 is TGTGCCAGCAGCGCACGGGAAGGGGGTCGGGCAGATACGCAGTATTTT. The chain recombines TRBV9 with TRBJ2-3, with D maybe TRBD1 (6 bases). CDR1 and CDR2 (germline): SGDLS, YYNGEE. V gave up 3 bases and J gave up 4 bases, with 18 bases separating them. The CDR3 extends over 16 amino acids. The full variable domain, in which reference TRBV9 and TRBJ2-3 provide the parts outside the CDR3, is DSGVTQTPKHLITATGQRVTLRCSPRSGDLSVYWYQQSLDQGLQFLIQYYNGEERAKGNILERFSAQQFPDLHSELNLSSLELGDSALYFCASSAREGGRADTQYFGPGTRLTVL.

V and J are TRBV10-3 and TRBJ1-2; D is possibly TRBD1 (5 bases). Trimming stripped 4 bases from V and 0 bases from J, with 9 bases between. The CDR3 consists of 14 residues. CDR1 and CDR2 from the germline V gene are ENHRY and SYGVKD. The CDR3 DNA sequence: TGTGCCATCAGTGCAGGGATCGCTAACTATGGCTACACCTTC. This encodes CAISAGIANYGYTF.

This clone appeared once. The rearrangement links TRBV27 to TRBJ2-7, with TRBD2 matching over 9 bases. V dropped 5 bases and J dropped 2; count of bases not matched to a gene: 7. Per the germline V gene, CDR1 is MNHEY and CDR2 is SMNVEV (reference sequence). This CDR3 spans 15 amino acids. CDR3 sequence: CASSPQGGRAYEQYF. CDR3 nucleotides: TGTGCCAGCAGTCCCCAGGGCGGGAGGGCCTACGAGCAGTACTTC.

V and J are TRBV5-1 and TRBJ2-3, with D perhaps matching TRBD2 (6 bases). From germline, CDR1 is SGHRS and CDR2 YFSETQ. With 1 base removed from V and 2 bases from J, the gap between germline ends came to 11 bases. The CDR3 has 15 residues. The CDR3 nucleotides are TGCGCCAGCAGCTTGCGGGGGACTTCCACAGATACGCAGTATTTT. Protein sequence: CASSLRGTSTDTQYF.

Concerning this clone: Compared with germline, one end of the junction differs, possibly owing to a read error. The V call is TRBV6-5, the J call TRBJ2-7, with 9 bases matching TRBD1. The CDR3 has 14 residues. CDR1 is MNHEY, CDR2 SVGAGI, per germline. CDR3 nucleotide sequence: TGTGCCAGCGGTTACAGGGGGCGCGTGAATGAGCAGTACTTC. Translation: CASGYRGRVNEQYF.

In its sample, this clone was seen a few times. V is TRBV29-1 and J is TRBJ2-3, with D unclear. The V end was cut by 5 bases, the J end by 4 bases, with 13 bases between. This CDR3 region has 13 residues. Germline V CDR1 and CDR2: SQVTM, ANQGSEA. CDR3 bases: TGCAGCGTTCTCCCGCAACCGGCAGATACGCAGTATTTT. Translation: CSVLPQPADTQYF.

The V call is TRBV6-1, the J call TRBJ2-4; 9 bases map to TRBD1. The junction had 13 bases not matched to a gene; V was cut back by 4 bases and J by 6 bases. Germline V gene data show CDR1 as MNHNS and CDR2 as SASEGT. The CDR3 loop spans 17 amino acids. This CDR3 reads CASSGTGDRLRRNIQYF. CDR3 sequence (DNA): TGTGCCAGCAGTGGGACAGGGGACCGGCTCCGTCGAAACATTCAGTACTTC.

The chain employs TRBV9 and TRBJ2-7; 12 bases are a match to TRBD1. CDR1 is SGDLS, CDR2 YYNGEE, per germline. Trimming took 3 bases from V and 7 from J; bases not matched to a gene: 5. CDR3 size: 14 residues. For the CDR3, the DNA is TGTGCCAGCAGCGCGGGACAGGGGGCACGGGAGCAGTACTTC. This gives the protein CASSAGQGAREQYF. Looking up the rest from reference TRBV9 and TRBJ2-7 gives the full variable domain: DSGVTQTPKHLITATGQRVTLRCSPRSGDLSVYWYQQSLDQGLQFLIQYYNGEERAKGNILERFSAQQFPDLHSELNLSSLELGDSALYFCASSAGQGAREQYFGPGTRLTVT.

This chain links TRBV23-1 with TRBJ2-7; a possible D gene is TRBD1 (5 bases). TRBV23-1 is noted as an ORF with a role that remains uncertain. This CDR3 spans 14 amino acids. Trimming took 0 bases from V and 3 from J, leaving 9 bases between them. CDR3 amino acids: CASSQSGQFYEQYF. As DNA, the CDR3 is TGCGCCAGCAGTCAATCGGGGCAGTTCTACGAGCAGTACTTC.

The V and J genes are TRBV19 and TRBJ2-2; D is possibly TRBD2 (6 bases). Germline CDR1 and CDR2: LNHDA and SQIVND (reference sequence). V was clipped by 1 base and J by 5 bases, with 14 bases between them. This CDR3 comprises 16 residues. CDR3 sequence: CASSIVPGRGTGELFF. As DNA, the CDR3 is TGTGCCAGTAGTATAGTGCCAGGGCGGGGAACCGGGGAGCTGTTTTTT.

The V call is TRBV7-6, the J call TRBJ1-5; the D is unclear. The CDR3 runs to 16 residues. V lost 1 base to trimming and J lost 3 bases, with 13 bases between them. Germline V gene sequence: CDR1 SGHVS, CDR2 FNYEAQ. The CDR3 is CASSLDGTVLNQPQHF. The CDR3 DNA reads TGTGCCAGCAGCTTAGACGGAACAGTCCTCAATCAGCCCCAGCATTTT. The entire variable domain, with the rest obtained from reference TRBV7-6 and TRBJ1-5, is as follows: GAGVSQSPRYKVTKRGQDVALRCDPISGHVSLYWYRQALGQGPEFLTYFNYEAQQDKSGLPNDRFSAERPEGSISTLTIQRTEQRDSAMYRCASSLDGTVLNQPQHFGDGTRLSIL.

This clone appeared a single time. The V gene is TRBV9, the J gene TRBJ1-5, with TRBD1 matching over 7 bases. The ends lost 4 bases at V and 5 bases at J; junction bases unmatched: 9. This CDR3 is built from 15 residues. CDR1 is SGDLS, CDR2 YYNGEE, per germline. The CDR3 bases are TGTGCCAGCAGCCCCCAGGGGGGCAGGGATCAGCCCCAGCATTTT. Translated, it gives CASSPQGGRDQPQHF.

The CDR3: CASSDPGQAYNEQFF. CDR3 DNA sequence: TGTGCCAGCAGCGACCCGGGACAGGCCTACAATGAGCAGTTCTTC. This chain connects TRBV9 to TRBJ2-1; 8 bases are shared with TRBD1. The J segment lost 2 bases and the V segment lost 3 bases, leaving 4 bases of the junction unmatched. This CDR3 contains 15 residues. Germline-derived CDR1 and CDR2 are SGDLS and YYNGEE.

The rearrangement uses TRBV9 and TRBJ2-5; D gene ambiguous. The CDR3 is made up of 14 amino acids. V lost 6 bases and J 1 base, leaving 13 bases between the germline ends. Germline CDR1 is SGDLS and CDR2 is YYNGEE. CDR3: CASNPLGSQETQYF. In DNA, the CDR3 is TGTGCCAGCAACCCATTGGGCAGCCAAGAGACCCAGTACTTC.

This chain uses TRBV5-1 with TRBJ1-6; D is unclear. This CDR3 region has 15 residues. Germline CDR1 reads SGHRS; CDR2 reads YFSETQ. Trimming pared 0 bases from V and 3 bases from J, leaving 7 bases between. CDR3 nucleotide sequence: TGCGCCAGCAGCTTGGGGAGGAACTATAATTCACCCCTCCACTTT. Its protein is CASSLGRNYNSPLHF.